What follows are 10 T cell receptor beta chains derived from one specimen sequenced in a study of T cell responses to AZD1222 COVID-19 vaccine. Libraries were prepared by immunoSEQ multiplex PCR; TCRdb keeps only in-frame clonotypes and omits some of them. The repertoire includes some 100,000 clones, roughly nine tenths of them detected once, and less than 4% sits in the top ten. Sequences were derived from peripheral blood, sampled 28 days after the second AZD1222 dose. The receptors derive from an adult who received the AZD1222 COVID-19 vaccine.

The chain uses TRBV2 and TRBJ1-5, with 9 bases fitting TRBD1. CDR3 length equals 15 residues. Germline V gene sequence: CDR1 SNHLY, CDR2 FYNNEI. J gave up 6 bases and V 6 bases, and 9 bases lay outside the gene matches. The DNA for the CDR3 is TGTGCCAGCAGCGGAACAGGGGGCGCGGGTCAGCCCCAGCATTTT. Protein: CASSGTGGAGQPQHF.

This chain connects TRBV30 to TRBJ1-6, with D unresolved. The CDR3 covers 18 residues. CDR1 GTSNPN and CDR2 SVGIG come from the germline V gene (reference sequence). The V end was cut by 6 bases, the J end by 6 bases, with 27 bases between. The DNA of the CDR3 is TGTGCCTGCCGAATCGGGCAGGCGCACCCTGGGCGTAATTCACCCCTCCACTTT. Amino acids: CACRIGQAHPGRNSPLHF.

This sequence joins TRBV4-1 and TRBJ2-3, with 10 nucleotides matching TRBD1. The V and J ends lost 5 bases and 0 bases, in that order; junction bases with no gene match: 5. CDR3 length: 16 residues. The germline V gene encodes CDR1 MGHRA and CDR2 YSYEKL. CDR3 sequence: CASSGDRGYSTDTQYF. The CDR3 coding sequence is TGCGCCAGCAGCGGGGACAGGGGATATAGCACAGATACGCAGTATTTT.

The J gene is TRBJ1-1, the V gene TRBV10-3, with TRBD1 as a possible D gene (6 bases). The CDR3 is made up of 13 amino acids. V was clipped by 3 bases and J by 13 bases, with 18 bases between them. In germline, CDR1 is ENHRY, CDR2 SYGVKD. CDR3 loop: CAISESPGEQDFF. In DNA form, the CDR3 reads TGTGCCATCAGTGAAAGTCCAGGGGAACAGGATTTCTTT.

The chain employs TRBV4-1 and TRBJ2-5, with D perhaps given as TRBD1 or TRBD2 (6 bases each). The CDR3 runs to 17 residues. CDR1 is MGHRA, CDR2 YSYEKL, per germline. The germline V and J ends were trimmed by 1 base and 2 bases, with 17 bases remaining between them. CDR3 coding DNA: TGCGCCAGCAGCCAAGTTTCGGGGGCCACAACGCAAGAGACCCAGTACTTC. Amino acids: CASSQVSGATTQETQYF.

The CDR3 DNA reads as TGTGCCAGCAGTCGGACGGACGAGCAGTACTTC. Translating it yields CASSRTDEQYF. V and J are TRBV25-1 and TRBJ2-7, with D uncertain. Trimming removed 5 bases from V and 5 bases from J, with 7 bases in between. CDR1 and CDR2 from the germline V gene are MGHDK and SYGVNS. The CDR3 contains 11 residues.

The V and J genes are TRBV7-3 and TRBJ2-5, with 7 bases fitting TRBD1. The trim removed 5 bases at V and 7 bases at J, leaving 13 bases unmatched. The CDR3 sequence is 15 residues long. CDR1 and CDR2 (germline): SGHTA, FQGTGA. Here the CDR3 DNA reads TGTGCCAGCAGCGCCTCGGGACAGCGACCCGGGACCCAGTACTTC. Translated: CASSASGQRPGTQYF.

The CDR3 coding sequence is TGTGCCAGCAGCCCTCATCCCCCGGGAGCTGGAAACACCATATATTTT. Protein: CASSPHPPGAGNTIYF. This rearrangement joins TRBV3-1 (or the pseudogene TRBV3-2) to TRBJ1-3, with unresolved D. Germline CDR1 and CDR2: LGHDT and YNNKEL (reference sequence). Trimming took 4 bases from V and 2 from J, leaving 15 bases between them. The CDR3 length is 16 residues.

The rearrangement joins TRBV2 to TRBJ2-2; D is uncertain. In germline, CDR1 is SNHLY, CDR2 FYNNEI. The CDR3 extends over 13 amino acids. V dropped 6 bases and J dropped 5 bases, with 10 bases sitting between them. The CDR3, as DNA: TGTGCCAGCAGGAAGGACGGGACCGGGGAGCTGTTTTTT. It is translated as CASRKDGTGELFF.

This chain connects TRBV2 to TRBJ1-3; possibly TRBD1 for D (6 bases). Trimming cost V 4 bases and J 0 bases, with 16 bases left between them. The CDR3 length is 17 residues. CDR1 SNHLY and CDR2 FYNNEI come from the germline V gene. CDR3: CASSGGGAGRSGNTIYF. The CDR3 nucleotides are TGTGCCAGCAGTGGCGGGGGGGCAGGACGCTCTGGAAACACCATATATTTT.